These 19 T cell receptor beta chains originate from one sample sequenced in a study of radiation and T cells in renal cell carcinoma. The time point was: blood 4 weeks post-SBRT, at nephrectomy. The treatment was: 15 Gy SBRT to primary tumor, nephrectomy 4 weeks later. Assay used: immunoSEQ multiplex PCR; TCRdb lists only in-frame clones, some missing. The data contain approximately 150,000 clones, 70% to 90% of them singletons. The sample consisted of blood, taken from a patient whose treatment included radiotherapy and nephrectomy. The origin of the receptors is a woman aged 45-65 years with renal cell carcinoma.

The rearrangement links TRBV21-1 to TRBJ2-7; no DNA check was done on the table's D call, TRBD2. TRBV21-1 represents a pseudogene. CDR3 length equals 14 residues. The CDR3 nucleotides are TGTGCCAGCAGCAAAGCGACTTGGGGAGACGAGCAGTACTTC. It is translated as CASSKATWGDEQYF.

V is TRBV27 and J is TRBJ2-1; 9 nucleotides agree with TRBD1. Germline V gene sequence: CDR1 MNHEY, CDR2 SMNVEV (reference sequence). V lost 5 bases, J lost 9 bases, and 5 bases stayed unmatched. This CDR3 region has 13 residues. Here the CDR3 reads CASSRTGVGEQFF. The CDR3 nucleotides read TGTGCCAGCAGTCGGACAGGGGTCGGTGAGCAGTTCTTC.

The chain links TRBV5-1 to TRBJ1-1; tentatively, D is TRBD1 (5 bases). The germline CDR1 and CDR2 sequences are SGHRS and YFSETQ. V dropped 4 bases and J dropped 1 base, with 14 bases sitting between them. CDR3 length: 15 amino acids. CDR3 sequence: CASSPLAGRNTEAFF. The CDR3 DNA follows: TGCGCCAGCAGCCCCCTAGCAGGGAGGAACACTGAAGCTTTCTTT.

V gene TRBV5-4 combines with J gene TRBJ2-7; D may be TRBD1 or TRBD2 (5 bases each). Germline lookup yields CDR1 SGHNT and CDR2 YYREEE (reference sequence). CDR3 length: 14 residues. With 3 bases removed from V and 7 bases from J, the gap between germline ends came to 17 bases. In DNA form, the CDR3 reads TGTGCCAGCAGCTGGGGGTCGGGTCGAGGGGAGCAGTACTTC. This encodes CASSWGSGRGEQYF.

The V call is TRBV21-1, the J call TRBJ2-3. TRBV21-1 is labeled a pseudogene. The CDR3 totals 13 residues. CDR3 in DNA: TGTGCCAGCGCCTCTTTTCGCACAGATACGCAGTATTTT. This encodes CASASFRTDTQYF.

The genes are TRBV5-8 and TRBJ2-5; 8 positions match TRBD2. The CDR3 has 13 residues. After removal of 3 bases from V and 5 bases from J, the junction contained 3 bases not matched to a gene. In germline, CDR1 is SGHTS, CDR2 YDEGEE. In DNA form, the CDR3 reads TGTGCCAGCAGCTCGGGACTAGGGGAGACCCAGTACTTC. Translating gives CASSSGLGETQYF.

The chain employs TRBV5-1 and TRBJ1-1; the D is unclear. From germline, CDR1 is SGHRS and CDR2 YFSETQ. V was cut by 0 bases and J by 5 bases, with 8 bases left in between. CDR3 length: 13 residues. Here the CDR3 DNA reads TGCGCCAGCAGCTTGGCCCAGGCGACTGAAGCTTTCTTT. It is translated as CASSLAQATEAFF.

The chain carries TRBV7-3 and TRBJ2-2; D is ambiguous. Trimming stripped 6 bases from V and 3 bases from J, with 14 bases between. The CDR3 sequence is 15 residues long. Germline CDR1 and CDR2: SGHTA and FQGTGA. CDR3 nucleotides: TGTGCCAGCAGTGAGGCATCCACTGACACCGGGGAGCTGTTTTTT. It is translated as CASSEASTDTGELFF.

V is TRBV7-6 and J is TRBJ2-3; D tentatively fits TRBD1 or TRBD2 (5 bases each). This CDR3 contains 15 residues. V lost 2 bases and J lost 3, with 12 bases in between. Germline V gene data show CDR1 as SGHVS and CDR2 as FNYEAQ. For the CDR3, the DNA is TGTGCCAGCAGCTTATCTGGGGGATCAACAGATACGCAGTATTTT. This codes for CASSLSGGSTDTQYF.

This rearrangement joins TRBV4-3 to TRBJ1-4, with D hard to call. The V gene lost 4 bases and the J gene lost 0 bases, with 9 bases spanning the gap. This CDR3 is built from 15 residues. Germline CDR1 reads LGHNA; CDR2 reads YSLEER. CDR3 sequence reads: CASSRTFATNEKLFF. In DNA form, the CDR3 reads TGCGCCAGCAGCCGCACCTTTGCAACTAATGAAAAACTGTTTTTT.

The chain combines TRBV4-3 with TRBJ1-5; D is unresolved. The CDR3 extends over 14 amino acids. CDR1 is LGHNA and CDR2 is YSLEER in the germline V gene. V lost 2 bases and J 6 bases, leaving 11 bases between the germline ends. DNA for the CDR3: TGCGCCAGCAGCCAAAGCGCCACGGGTCAGCCCCAGCATTTT. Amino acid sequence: CASSQSATGQPQHF.

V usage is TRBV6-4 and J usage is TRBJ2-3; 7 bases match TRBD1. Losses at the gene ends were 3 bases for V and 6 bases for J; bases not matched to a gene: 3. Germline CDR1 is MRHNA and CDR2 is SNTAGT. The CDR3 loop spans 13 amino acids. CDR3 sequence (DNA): TGTGCCAGCAGTGAAGTAGGGGGCGATACGCAGTATTTT. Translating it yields CASSEVGGDTQYF.

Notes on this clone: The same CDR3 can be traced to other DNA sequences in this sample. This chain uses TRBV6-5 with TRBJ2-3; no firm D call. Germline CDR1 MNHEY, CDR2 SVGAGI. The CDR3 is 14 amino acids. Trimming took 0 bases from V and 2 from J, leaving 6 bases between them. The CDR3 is CASSYSTVTDTQYF. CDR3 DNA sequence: TGTGCCAGCAGTTACTCCACAGTCACAGATACGCAGTATTTT.

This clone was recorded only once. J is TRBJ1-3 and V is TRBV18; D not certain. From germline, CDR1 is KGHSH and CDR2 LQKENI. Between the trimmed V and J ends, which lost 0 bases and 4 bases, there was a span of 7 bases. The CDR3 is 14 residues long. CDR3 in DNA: TGTGCCAGCTCACCACCCTCTCCGGGAAACACCATATATTTT. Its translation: CASSPPSPGNTIYF.

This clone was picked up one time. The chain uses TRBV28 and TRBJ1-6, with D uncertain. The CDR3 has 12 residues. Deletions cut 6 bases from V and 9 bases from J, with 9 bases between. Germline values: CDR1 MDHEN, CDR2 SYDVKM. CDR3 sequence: CASSKHGSPLHF. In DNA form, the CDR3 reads TGTGCCAGCAGCAAACACGGTTCACCCCTCCACTTT.

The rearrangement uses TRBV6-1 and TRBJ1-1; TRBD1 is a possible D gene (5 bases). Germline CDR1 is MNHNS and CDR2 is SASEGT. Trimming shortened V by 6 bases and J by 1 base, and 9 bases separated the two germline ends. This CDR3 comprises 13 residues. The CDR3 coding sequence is TGTGCCAGCAGGGGACCCCGGAACACTGAAGCTTTCTTT. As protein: CASRGPRNTEAFF.

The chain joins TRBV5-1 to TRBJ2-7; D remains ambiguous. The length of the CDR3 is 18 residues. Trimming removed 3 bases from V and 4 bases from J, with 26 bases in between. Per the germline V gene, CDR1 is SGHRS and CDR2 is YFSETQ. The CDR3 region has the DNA TGCGCCAGCAGCTATAACAGAAAACCCTCCTCGCCTCGGTACGAGCAGTACTTC. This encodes CASSYNRKPSSPRYEQYF.

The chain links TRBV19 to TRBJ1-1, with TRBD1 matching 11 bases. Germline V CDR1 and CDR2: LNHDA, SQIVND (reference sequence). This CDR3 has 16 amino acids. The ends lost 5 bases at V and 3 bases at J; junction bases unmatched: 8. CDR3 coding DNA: TGTGCCAGTAGTGGACAGGGGGCGGCTTTGTACACTGAAGCTTTCTTT. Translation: CASSGQGAALYTEAFF.

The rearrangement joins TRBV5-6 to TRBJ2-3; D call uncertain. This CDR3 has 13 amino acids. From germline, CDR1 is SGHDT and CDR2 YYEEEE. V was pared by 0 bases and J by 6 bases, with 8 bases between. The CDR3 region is CASSLGRADTQYF. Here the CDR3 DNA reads TGTGCCAGCAGCTTGGGTCGGGCCGATACGCAGTATTTT.